The entry below gives a single T cell receptor beta chain sequence along with its context. CDR1 and CDR2 from the germline V gene are LGHDT and YNNKEL (reference sequence). Trimming cost V 3 bases and J 6 bases, with 18 bases left between them. The CDR3 sequence is 16 residues long. The authors' processing: The authors estimated nucleated cell counts from reference gene primer amplification. The protocol was immunoSEQ multiplex PCR, while the TCRdb copy is restricted to in-frame clones and leaves out a portion. That table furnishes V, J and clone size, whereas the DNA furnished D and trimming. The sample lists tens of thousands of clones, more than 75% seen once, with 15% to 20% in the top ten. The sample comes from a study of blood T cell repertoires in COVID-19. Study background: Samples of COVID-19 (acute and convalescent) were obtained from the United States, Italy and Spain.

The clonotype was recovered from a man between 65 and 85 years old with acute or convalescent COVID-19. The sample comprised peripheral blood. The V and J genes are TRBV3-1 (or the pseudogene TRBV3-2) and TRBJ1-5; D perhaps matches TRBD1 (5 bases). The CDR3 sequence is CASSHGGEGRPQPQHF. CDR3 DNA: TGTGCCAGCAGCCACGGCGGGGAGGGGCGCCCTCAGCCCCAGCATTTT.